The entry that follows covers one TCR beta chain sequence. The specificity of this receptor is unknown. Nothing much larger sits one base from this clone, and base qualities are not available. V is pared back by 6 bases and J by 2 bases, with 11 bases lying between the germline termini. From cysteine to phenylalanine, the CDR3 is 13 amino acids long. CDR3 DNA only is kept here, 39 bases in frame from base 1. Per the germline V gene (reference sequence), SEHNR is the CDR1 and FQNEAQ is the CDR2. This specimen belongs to a study of shared clonotypes between healthy human individuals (dated by TCRdb to about 2020). A note on the overall study: Three men and two women, aged 18 to 49 years, made up the cohort. For each donor, CD4 naive and CD4 memory were each run on three plates, CD8 naive on two plates, and CD8 memory on one plate. Blood TCR repertoires of roughly five healthy adults were deeply sequenced to estimate repertoire size and the extent of clonotype sharing between individuals. Different laboratories and diverse techniques were used to prepare libraries and sequence TCR repertoires, to increase sequencing depth and limit assay-specific biases. Each donor's leukapheresis produced roughly between roughly 0.85 and 9.5 billion PBMCs. Beyond this particular receptor, the publication reports: Naive subsets generally had larger estimated clonotype richness than memory subsets did. Sampling was restricted to blood, and TCR repertoires in tissues likely differ from the TCR repertoires found in blood. Compared with non-shared clonotypes, clonotypes shared by all four sorted-subset donors had higher generation probabilities. The small number of donors limited the genetic and exposure-history diversity represented. Even with the large sequencing depth, rarefaction of the sorted-subset datasets indicated that sequencing was incomplete. Pairwise subsampling led to the expectation that sequencing depth would affect the degree of clonotype sharing among donors. Sharing across four donors was observed for around 5% of naive CD4, under 4% of naive CD8, over 2% of memory CD4, and over 0.3% of memory CD8 clonotypes.

Using the deep immunoSEQ assay, multiplex PCR amplified TCR CDR3 regions from genomic DNA. Extracted genomic DNA from each cell subset was distributed evenly across all wells of several immunoSEQ 96-well plates, and each plate was treated as a replicate. For sorted subsets, about 200 ng genomic DNA, equal to tens of thousands of T cell genomes, was loaded into each replicate PCR. The purified libraries were quantified using a Qubit 3.0 fluorometer, sized with a Bioanalyzer 2100, and then quantified again using the KAPA Library Quantification kit. Every immunoSEQ 96-well plate was sequenced on a separate single-read 150-cycle Illumina NextSeq 550 flow cell. In the source study's methods: Because only junctional sequences without quality scores were contained in the immunoSEQ output, filtering matching that applied to full-length reads could not be performed. Sequences were annotated with PyIR, a Python wrapper for IgBLAST v1.9, using IMGT germline references to assign V/J genes and CDR3. Reads with weak V/J assignments (E-value above 1e-6), missing CDR3, stop codons, out-of-frame junctions, or ambiguous translated residues were removed. A V3J clonotype was defined by an identical inferred V gene, J gene, and CDR3 amino acid sequence. The percentage overlap between two repertoires was calculated by dividing the number of shared unique clonotypes by the size of the smaller repertoire. Richness of each repertoire was evaluated using RTK rarefaction, the Chao1 estimator, and Recon v2.1 estimates of unobserved clonotypes. For all TCRbeta clonotypes obtained by the gDNA method from a few donors, generation probabilities were computed with OLGA. TCRdb obtained this table from immuneACCESS and retained in-frame rearrangements with V and J assigned. These tables miss some clones; where compared with another copy, unresolved V genes account for less than half of the shortfall, and the remainder is unexplained. Clone size and the V and J calls come from that table; the DNA yielded D and trimming. A total of about 2 million clones appear in this sample, approximately 95% of them only once. About 1.1% of the sample comes from the top ten.

CD8 naive samples consisted of CD45RO-negative cells that were positively selected for CCR7, yielding a CD45RA+CCR7+ population without TemRA cells. The donors were healthy, HIV-negative adults with no recently reported acute infections or vaccinations. Every donor was a Caucasian adult living in Nashville, Tennessee, USA. Blood was obtained by leukapheresis, after which PBMCs were separated by Ficoll-Histopaque density gradient centrifugation and cryopreserved in liquid nitrogen vapor phase. Analytical flow cytometry was used to check the purity and quantity of each magnetically sorted T cell population. Genomic DNA was isolated from every sorted fraction and measured by UV absorbance on a Nanodrop 2000c.

The sequence is built from TRBV7-9 and TRBJ2-7; the D gene may be TRBD1 or TRBD2, since each aligns over 5 bases. This sequence was found in a man between 18 and 29 years old in good health. Sequenced input: naive CD8+ T cells sorted from blood. In the paper's terms, the cell subset or site label means: CD45RA+CCR7+. The CDR3: CASSMGVPYEQYF. The nucleotides are TGTGCCAGCAGTATGGGGGTCCCCTACGAGCAGTACTTC. The full variable domain, completed from the reference TRBV7-9 and TRBJ2-7 proteins outside the CDR3, reads DTGVSQNPRHKITKRGQNVTFRCDPISEHNRLYWYRQTLGQGPEFLTYFQNEAQLEKSRLLSDRFSAERPKGSFSTLEIQRTEQGDSAMYLCASSMGVPYEQYFGPGTRLTVT.